A selection of T cell receptor beta chains follows, all from one sample in a study of blood T cell repertoires in COVID-19. Clones were sequenced by immunoSEQ multiplex PCR, and TCRdb holds only the in-frame ones, with some missing. The profile covers over 130,000 clones, with roughly 85% appearing a single time and under 3% taken by the ten largest. Sequencing was performed on PBMCs or T cells enriched from blood (not recorded which). These receptors came from a woman between 50 and 59 years old who had recovered from COVID-19. Both conserved end residues are part of each CDR3. A D gene is named only where the DNA matches it firmly. Part of the rows lack a size; the others show once, few, many or a class for expanded clones.

v_gene	d_gene	abundance	j_gene	CDR3aa	CDR3nt
TRBV7-9	TRBD1	NA	TRBJ2-2	CASSRTGDTGELFF	TGTGCCAGCAGCCGGACAGGGGACACCGGGGAGCTGTTTTTT
TRBV7-3	NA	few	TRBJ1-1	CASSSLRNTEAFF	TGTGCCAGCAGCTCCCTCCGTAACACTGAAGCTTTCTTT
TRBV4-1	TRBD1	NA	TRBJ1-2	CASSRNKAGTGVGDGYTF	TGCGCCAGCAGCCGAAATAAGGCTGGGACAGGGGTAGGGGATGGCTACACCTTC
TRBV2	NA	NA	TRBJ1-6	CASSGGQSSYNSPLHF	TGTGCCAGCAGTGGAGGACAGAGCTCCTATAATTCACCCCTCCACTTT
TRBV6-5	NA	NA	TRBJ1-2	CASRSTGLGFGYTF	TGTGCCAGCAGATCGACAGGCTTAGGGTTTGGCTACACCTTC
TRBV12-3/TRBV12-4	NA	NA	TRBJ2-2	CASNLRGELFF	TGTGCCAGCAACCTCAGGGGGGAGCTGTTTTTT
TRBV5-1	NA	NA	TRBJ2-3	CASSLARDTQYF	TGCGCCAGCAGCTTGGCGCGAGATACGCAGTATTTT
TRBV5-1	TRBD2	NA	TRBJ2-4	CASSTGGSNIQYF	TGCGCCAGCAGCACGGGGGGGTCGAACATTCAGTACTTC
TRBV19	TRBD2	NA	TRBJ2-1	CATRTSAQTYNEQFF	TGTGCCACCCGGACTAGCGCACAAACCTACAATGAGCAGTTCTTC
TRBV7-9	TRBD1	few	TRBJ1-4	CASSSTGGIEKLFF	TGTGCCAGCAGCTCGACAGGGGGCATCGAAAAACTGTTTTTT
TRBV28	TRBD1	NA	TRBJ1-5	CASSSGTEPRAQHF	TGTGCCAGCAGCTCCGGGACAGAGCCAAGGGCCCAGCATTTT
TRBV6-6	NA	NA	TRBJ2-1	CASSYMGHPNEQFF	TGTGCCAGCAGTTACATGGGACACCCGAATGAGCAGTTCTTC
TRBV5-4	NA	NA	TRBJ1-2	CASSLSYGSGYTF	TGTGCCAGCAGCTTGTCGTACGGTTCTGGCTACACCTTC
TRBV6-5	TRBD1	NA	TRBJ1-1	CASHRGVETEAFF	TGTGCCAGCCACAGGGGAGTAGAAACTGAAGCTTTCTTT
TRBV5-5	NA	NA	TRBJ2-1	CASSFASSSYNEQFF	TGTGCCAGCAGCTTTGCCTCGAGCTCCTACAATGAGCAGTTCTTC
TRBV7-8	NA	NA	TRBJ2-5	CASSLGPGETQYF	TGTGCCAGCAGCTTAGGACCCGGGGAGACCCAGTACTTC
TRBV27	NA	NA	TRBJ2-1	CASRWSDSGPYNEQFF	TGTGCCAGCAGGTGGTCGGACTCTGGACCCTACAATGAGCAGTTCTTC
TRBV12-3/TRBV12-4	NA	NA	TRBJ1-1	CASSLESGLGAFF	TGTGCCAGCAGTTTAGAGTCCGGGTTGGGAGCTTTCTTT
TRBV30	NA	NA	TRBJ2-6	CAAGWASSGANVLTF	TGTGCCGCCGGATGGGCCAGCTCTGGGGCCAACGTCCTGACTTTC
TRBV30	TRBD1	NA	TRBJ1-2	CAWSGGQGFTYGYTF	TGTGCCTGGAGTGGGGGACAGGGTTTTACCTATGGCTACACCTTC
TRBV10-1	TRBD2	NA	TRBJ2-1	CASSVSGGVNEQFF	TGCGCCAGCAGTGTTAGCGGGGGGGTCAATGAGCAGTTCTTC
TRBV5-5	TRBD2	NA	TRBJ2-1	CASSAGRPGGYNEQFF	TGTGCCAGCAGCGCGGGACGCCCGGGGGGCTACAATGAGCAGTTCTTC
TRBV18	NA	NA	TRBJ1-6	CASSPDSGWPLHF	TGTGCCAGCTCACCAGATTCGGGTTGGCCCCTCCACTTT
TRBV6-2/TRBV6-3	NA	NA	TRBJ2-2	CASSPANTGELFF	TGTGCCAGCAGCCCCGCGAACACCGGGGAGCTGTTTTTT